The source of this T cell receptor (beta chain) is a study of blood T cell repertoires in COVID-19. The data were produced by immunoSEQ multiplex PCR, yet TCRdb's version contains in-frame clones alone and is incomplete. The sample holds some 160,000 clones, around three quarters seen once. The origin of this receptor is a man in his 70s with active or convalescent COVID-19. The sequenced sample consisted of peripheral blood.

Here the CDR3 DNA reads TGTGCCAGCAGTACAGTACGTCTAGCCAAAAACATTCAGTACTTC. It translates to CASSTVRLAKNIQYF. The gene calls are TRBV11-2 and TRBJ2-4; D gene unclear. Germline V lookup: CDR1 SGHAT, CDR2 FQNNGV. V was trimmed by 6 bases and J by 0 bases, leaving 12 bases between them. CDR3 length: 15 amino acids.